The clone carrying this TCR beta chain came up a few times. The antigen remains undetermined. After constant-region reverse-primer amplification, full-length variable regions underwent semi-nested PCR with Nested Universal Primer A. TCRdb reanalysed the 5' RACE reads using MiXCR and keeps one entry per CDR3 protein. The repertoire holds fewer than 80,000 distinct CDR3 sequences, with roughly 23% as singletons. Per germline, CDR1 PRHDT and CDR2 FYEKMQ (reference sequence). The CDR3 consists of 14 residues. V was pared by 5 bases and J by 4 bases, with 7 bases of the junction left unmatched. Study results and limitations: Greatest tumor Treg TCR overlap was with tumor naive CD4+ cells. The larger cohort examined one V-J beta rearrangement, not whole repertoires.

Material for sequencing was memory CD4+ T cells sorted from a lymph node. Subset specified: memory CD4+ T cells, CD4+CD45RO+CD25-. The source is a female donor with breast cancer. V gene TRBV13 combines with J gene TRBJ1-1; TRBD1 aligns across 7 bases. CDR3 amino acids: CASSQPPGGTEAFF. The CDR3 DNA sequence: TGTGCCAGCAGCCAGCCCCCAGGGGGCACTGAAGCTTTCTTT.